A selection of T cell receptor beta chains follows, all from one sample in a study of blood T cell repertoires in COVID-19. Generated by immunoSEQ multiplex PCR, the TCRdb table keeps only in-frame clones and is missing some. The table records about 84,000 clones, 70% to 80% of them present only once. Sequencing was done on a sample of peripheral blood. Receptor source: a man in his forties or fifties with active or convalescent COVID-19. Both conserved end residues are part of each CDR3. The D gene is left open where the match is weak. Expanded clones are given a class, and other clones once, few, many or no size at all.

abundance: .; v_gene: TRBV11-2; j_gene: TRBJ2-2; d_gene: TRBD2; CDR3aa: CASSLDRAGNTGELFF; CDR3nt: TGTGCCAGCAGCTTAGATAGAGCGGGGAATACCGGGGAGCTGTTTTTT
abundance: .; v_gene: TRBV15; j_gene: TRBJ1-2; d_gene: TRBD1; CDR3aa: CATSEGTGKELWGYGYTF; CDR3nt: TGTGCCACCAGCGAAGGGACAGGGAAAGAGTTATGGGGCTATGGCTACACCTTC
abundance: .; v_gene: TRBV4-3; j_gene: TRBJ1-6; d_gene: TRBD1; CDR3aa: CASSQDQGQGGSPLHF; CDR3nt: TGCGCCAGCAGCCAAGATCAGGGACAGGGAGGTTCACCCCTCCACTTT
abundance: .; v_gene: TRBV23-1; j_gene: TRBJ2-1; d_gene: .; CDR3aa: CASIGQIVQFF; CDR3nt: TGCGCCAGCATTGGGCAGATCGTGCAGTTCTTC
abundance: .; v_gene: TRBV18; j_gene: TRBJ1-5; d_gene: TRBD1; CDR3aa: CASSPGQGEQPQHF; CDR3nt: TGTGCCAGCTCACCAGGACAGGGAGAACAGCCCCAGCATTTT
abundance: .; v_gene: TRBV12-3/TRBV12-4; j_gene: TRBJ1-2; d_gene: .; CDR3aa: CASNLGGSGYTF; CDR3nt: TGTGCCAGCAATCTCGGGGGTTCTGGCTACACCTTC
abundance: .; v_gene: TRBV25-1; j_gene: TRBJ2-5; d_gene: TRBD2; CDR3aa: CASSDTRGGFRETQYF; CDR3nt: TGTGCCAGCAGTGACACGCGGGGGGGCTTTAGGGAGACCCAGTACTTC
abundance: .; v_gene: TRBV10-2; j_gene: TRBJ1-1; d_gene: .; CDR3aa: CASTNSPGVGTEAFF; CDR3nt: TGCGCCAGCACCAATAGTCCAGGGGTTGGTACTGAAGCTTTCTTT
abundance: .; v_gene: TRBV11-2; j_gene: TRBJ2-3; d_gene: .; CDR3aa: CASSLRWGEDTQYF; CDR3nt: TGTGCCAGCAGCTTACGGTGGGGGGAAGATACGCAGTATTTT
abundance: .; v_gene: TRBV5-6; j_gene: TRBJ2-2; d_gene: .; CDR3aa: CASSRVGSGELFF; CDR3nt: TGTGCCAGCAGCCGGGTTGGGTCCGGGGAGCTGTTTTTT
abundance: .; v_gene: TRBV10-3; j_gene: TRBJ2-5; d_gene: .; CDR3aa: CAILGGVGETQYF; CDR3nt: TGTGCCATCCTAGGAGGGGTAGGAGAGACCCAGTACTTC
abundance: once; v_gene: TRBV19; j_gene: TRBJ2-1; d_gene: TRBD2; CDR3aa: CASRDKRGQSVNEQFF; CDR3nt: TGTGCCAGTAGGGATAAGCGGGGCCAGTCGGTCAATGAGCAGTTCTTC
abundance: .; v_gene: TRBV7-9; j_gene: TRBJ2-5; d_gene: .; CDR3aa: CASSQEGETQYF; CDR3nt: TGTGCCAGCAGCCAGGAGGGAGAGACCCAGTACTTC
abundance: .; v_gene: TRBV9; j_gene: TRBJ2-7; d_gene: .; CDR3aa: CASSADRFSYEQYF; CDR3nt: TGTGCCAGCAGCGCTGACAGGTTCTCCTACGAGCAGTACTTC
abundance: few; v_gene: TRBV5-1; j_gene: TRBJ2-1; d_gene: TRBD2; CDR3aa: CASSFGGTTYNEQFF; CDR3nt: TGCGCCAGCAGCTTTGGGGGGACTACCTACAATGAGCAGTTCTTC
abundance: .; v_gene: TRBV19; j_gene: TRBJ1-1; d_gene: .; CDR3aa: CASSPWAGLQAFF; CDR3nt: TGTGCCAGTAGCCCGTGGGCGGGCTTGCAAGCTTTCTTT
abundance: few; v_gene: TRBV7-6; j_gene: TRBJ2-1; d_gene: .; CDR3aa: CASNPDPSRGAGNEQFF; CDR3nt: TGTGCCAGCAACCCTGACCCCAGCAGGGGGGCAGGAAATGAGCAGTTCTTC
abundance: few; v_gene: TRBV6-1; j_gene: TRBJ1-1; d_gene: TRBD1; CDR3aa: CASSEADRVSAFF; CDR3nt: TGTGCCAGCAGTGAAGCCGACAGGGTTTCGGCTTTCTTT
abundance: .; v_gene: TRBV30; j_gene: TRBJ1-3; d_gene: TRBD1; CDR3aa: CAWRPSGTGVYTIYF; CDR3nt: TGTGCCTGGAGACCCTCGGGGACAGGGGTATACACCATATATTTT
abundance: .; v_gene: TRBV2; j_gene: TRBJ2-7; d_gene: .; CDR3aa: CASSVNYEQYF; CDR3nt: TGTGCCAGCAGTGTTAATTACGAGCAGTACTTC
abundance: .; v_gene: TRBV18; j_gene: TRBJ2-3; d_gene: TRBD1; CDR3aa: CASSQQGAIDTQYF; CDR3nt: TGTGCCAGCTCACAGCAGGGGGCCATAGATACGCAGTATTTT
abundance: once; v_gene: TRBV6-5; j_gene: TRBJ1-6; d_gene: .; CDR3aa: CASSYRAGNNSPLHF; CDR3nt: TGTGCCAGCAGTTACCGTGCGGGGAATAATTCACCCCTCCACTTT
abundance: .; v_gene: TRBV12-3/TRBV12-4; j_gene: TRBJ1-3; d_gene: .; CDR3aa: CASTQLNTIYF; CDR3nt: TGTGCCAGTACACAGCTAAACACCATATATTTT
abundance: .; v_gene: TRBV7-8; j_gene: TRBJ1-1; d_gene: .; CDR3aa: CASSFWREDTEAFF; CDR3nt: TGTGCCAGCAGCTTTTGGAGGGAGGACACTGAAGCTTTCTTT